The 13 T cell receptor beta chains below were found in one sample sequenced in a study of CD8+CD57+ T cells in acquired aplastic anemia. The TCR beta profiling, which covered VDJ combination and CDR3 sequence, was carried out using genomic DNA as the template. One entry per CDR3 protein, called by TCRdb with MiXCR from the reads. The table records fewer than 200,000 distinct CDR3 sequences, 71% of them present only once. CD8+CD57+ cell expansion had been shown by flow cytometry in patients chosen for sequencing. The specimen sequenced was sorted CD4+, CD8+, or CD8+CD57+ T cells (not recorded which) from PBMCs. The receptors originated from a human donor with aplastic anemia.

Details on this clonotype: The junction departs from germline at one end; a sequencing error may be responsible. The V gene is TRBV6-4, the J gene TRBJ1-1; 7 bases line up with TRBD1. The CDR3 spans 13 residues. CDR1 is MRHNA and CDR2 is SNTAGT in the germline V gene. The CDR3, as DNA: TGTGCCGGCAGCGACAGGGACGACACTGAAGCCTTCTTT. Protein: CAGSDRDDTEAFF.

The chain links TRBV20-1 to TRBJ2-1, with TRBD2 matching over 9 bases. Germline V lookup: CDR1 DFQATT, CDR2 SNEGSKA (reference sequence). The CDR3 covers 12 residues. V lost 6 bases, J lost 8 bases, and 5 bases stayed unmatched. DNA of the CDR3: TGCAGTGCGGGGGGACTAGCTGATGAGCAGTTCTTC. Protein: CSAGGLADEQFF.

The rearrangement joins TRBV29-1 to TRBJ2-7; D might be TRBD1 (6 bases). Deletions cut 5 bases from V and 4 bases from J, with 12 bases between. This CDR3 contains 12 residues. Germline CDR1 SQVTM, CDR2 ANQGSEA. The CDR3 reads CSVRQGLYEQYF. The CDR3 coding sequence is TGCAGCGTTAGGCAGGGGCTATACGAGCAGTACTTC.

The CDR3 here is CASSFHRREQYF. CDR3 in DNA: TGTGCCAGCAGCTTCCACCGGCGCGAGCAGTACTTC. The rearrangement joins TRBV7-2 to TRBJ2-7, with D hard to call. The V gene's germline CDR1 is SGHTA and CDR2 FQGNSA. Trimming shortened V by 3 bases and J by 6 bases, and 9 bases separated the two germline ends. This CDR3 comprises 12 residues.

This clonotype was counted a few times. V gene TRBV5-6 combines with J gene TRBJ2-3; a possible D gene is TRBD1 (5 bases). This CDR3 contains 13 residues. V lost 4 bases and J lost 4, with 10 bases in between. Germline values: CDR1 SGHDT, CDR2 YYEEEE. The CDR3 DNA reads as TGTGCCAGCAGCCCGACAGTGGCAGATACGCAGTATTTT. It codes for CASSPTVADTQYF.

This chain connects TRBV19 to TRBJ2-7; 8 bases match TRBD2. Germline CDR1 is LNHDA and CDR2 is SQIVND (reference sequence). The V and J ends lost 3 bases and 5 bases, in that order; junction bases with no gene match: 6. The CDR3 has 14 residues. The DNA of the CDR3 is TGTGCCAGTAGTATGTTCGGGGGGGCTCACGAGCAGTACTTC. Its translation: CASSMFGGAHEQYF.

This clonotype was counted only a few times. V is TRBV20-1 and J is TRBJ2-7; 8 nucleotides match TRBD1. Germline V gene data show CDR1 as DFQATT and CDR2 as SNEGSKA (reference sequence). V dropped 3 bases and J dropped 4; count of bases not matched to a gene: 2. CDR3 length: 12 amino acids. The CDR3 DNA reads as TGCAGTGCTAGCGACAGGGGTTACGAGCAGTACTTC. Translation gives CSASDRGYEQYF.

Remarks on this clonotype: An end of the junction differs from the germline gene, which may be a read error. The J gene is TRBJ2-3, the V gene TRBV7-7; 12 nucleotides align to TRBD2. This CDR3 comprises 17 residues. Looked up from germline, CDR1 is SSHAT and CDR2 is FNYEAQ (reference sequence). CDR3 sequence: CASSPRLAGVGTDTQYF. The CDR3, as DNA: TGTGCTAGCAGCCCCAGACTAGCGGGAGTAGGCACAGATACGCAGTATTTT.

The chain has TRBV10-1 and TRBJ2-1; D perhaps matches TRBD1 (5 bases). This CDR3 is 15 amino acids long. V was shortened by 2 bases and J by 4 bases, with 12 bases between the two germline ends. CDR1 and CDR2 from the germline V gene are WNHNN and SYGVQD (reference sequence). The chain's CDR3 is CASSELIDRYNEQFF. The CDR3 nucleotides are TGCGCCAGCAGTGAGCTGATCGACAGATACAATGAGCAGTTCTTC.

The CDR3 protein is CASSLVAGTSNSPLHF. The CDR3 DNA is TGTGCCAGCAGCTTAGTCGCCGGGACATCTAATTCACCCCTCCACTTT. The V and J genes are TRBV11-3 and TRBJ1-6; TRBD1 is a possible D gene (6 bases). The CDR3 runs to 16 residues. Between the trimmed V and J ends, which lost 1 base and 6 bases, there was a span of 13 bases. The V gene's germline CDR1 is SGHNT and CDR2 YENEEA.

The CDR3 DNA is TGCAGTGCTAGGCCCCAGGCGACAGCCAACTATGGCTACACCTTC. It yields the protein CSARPQATANYGYTF. V gene TRBV20-1 combines with J gene TRBJ1-2, with D possibly being TRBD1 (5 bases). CDR3 length equals 15 residues. Looked up from germline, CDR1 is DFQATT and CDR2 is SNEGSKA (reference sequence). V lost 3 bases and J 2 bases, leaving 16 bases between the germline ends.

This clonotype was counted a few times. The CDR3 loop reads CASSSAGTGELFF. The CDR3 bases are TGTGCCAGCAGCTCCGCCGGCACCGGGGAGCTGTTTTTT. The rearrangement links TRBV7-3 to TRBJ2-2; D unresolved. The CDR3 consists of 13 residues. CDR1 SGHTA and CDR2 FQGTGA come from the germline V gene. With 4 bases removed from V and 4 bases from J, the gap between germline ends came to 7 bases.

The chain couples TRBV7-3 to TRBJ2-1, with D tentatively TRBD1 or TRBD2 (5 bases each). Germline V gene data show CDR1 as SGHTA and CDR2 as FQGTGA. V was trimmed by 3 bases and J by 4 bases, leaving 10 bases between them. CDR3 size: 14 residues. CDR3 sequence (DNA): TGTGCCAGCAGCTTGATGGGGGAGTACAATGAGCAGTTCTTC. This sequence encodes CASSLMGEYNEQFF.